The sequence of this TCR beta chain was determined in a study of T cells in Graves' hyperthyroidism and ophthalmopathy (dated by TCRdb to the late 2010s). Background on the whole study: To identify distinguishing TCR V-J signatures, a discovery cohort of some 100 patients was used, comprising 43 with Graves' ophthalmopathy and around 60 with stable Graves' hyperthyroidism. In six Graves' hyperthyroidism patients, the study also compared T-cell repertoires from thyroid tissue with T-cell repertoires from blood. Following sampling, methimazole starting at 30 mg daily was given to hyperthyroidism patients, and high-dose intravenous methylprednisolone was given to ophthalmopathy patients. Prospective prediction of ophthalmopathy was tested in an independent validation cohort of 18 to 20 hyperthyroidism patients and some 17 patients who later progressed to ophthalmopathy. The paper reports TCR Vbeta CDR3 sequencing of 140 or so peripheral blood samples: 40 or so ophthalmopathy, 75 to 80 hyperthyroidism and approximately 17 progressor patients. The approximately 100 discovery patients were randomly divided into training and test sets at a 7:3 ratio. Study-wide findings and limitations: Most expanded thyroid clonotypes (frequency above 0.001) were also detected in blood, a finding suggesting that blood repertoires may reflect thyroid immune responses. In validation, the model predicted progression to ophthalmopathy a median of around six months before onset, with roughly 70% sensitivity and around 76% specificity. A 13 V-J signature model separated ophthalmopathy from stable hyperthyroidism, with approximately 87% sensitivity and about 81% specificity in cross-validation and 80%/75% in testing. Sample size was not statistically predetermined, and investigators were not blinded to group allocation.

The TCR beta CDR3 regions were amplified from RNA transcripts. For the first round of RT-PCR on the TCR CDR3, the HTBI primer set was used together with the Qiagen OneStep RT-PCR kit. The libraries were constructed in a second round of multiplex PCR and then size-selected and purified. Paired-end sequencing of the libraries was performed with 100 bp reads on an Illumina HiSeq2000. The paper's data handling went like this. Raw data were processed with SOAPnuke, discarding reads with adapters, uncalled bases, mean Phred below 15, or no exact constant-primer or identifier match. COPE v1.2.5 was used to merge high-quality paired reads, and clonotypes were defined as unique nucleotide sequences. MiTCR v1.1 was used to align the clonotypes against IMGT TRBV, TRBD and TRBJ reference segments. Analysis was restricted to V-J combinations with a frequency above 0.0001, which covered 99.2% of repertoires. The TCS score was defined as F50 (clonal expansion) divided by E x V (chaos), with BLOSUM62-based TCRdist calculated between CDR3 peptides within each V-J. Welch's t-statistics and random forest reduced around 550 V-J features to about 13, which were used in a naive Bayes classifier (R e1071). Thyroid-blood repertoire similarity was quantified with the Morisita-Horn index. TCRdb handled the public reads itself, with Q25 trimming in fastp and clone calling in MiXCR, and kept productive beta chains. Rows merge per CDR3 protein into single entries with the most common DNA and genes. These V and J calls originate from TCRdb's pipeline instead of the authors' own analysis. This sample comprises hundreds of thousands of distinct CDR3 sequences, less than 45% of them detected only once. The ten largest clones add up to less than 8.5% of the sample.

There are 13 amino acids in the CDR3, from cysteine to phenylalanine inclusive. Only the CDR3 portion is preserved as DNA: 39 bases, with reading frame beginning at the first base. V loses 1 base of germline sequence and J loses 5 bases, and the interval between the two ends is 9 bases. CDR1 and CDR2 are read off the germline V gene as SGHVS and FQNEAQ. This clonotype was counted many times. The antigen it recognizes is unknown. Base-call qualities are not available, and no considerably larger clone is one nucleotide away. Exclusion was applied to patients with uncontrolled infections, other autoimmune diseases, pregnancy or lactation. Diagnoses were based on clinical symptoms, serum thyroxine and TRAb, thyroid ultrasound and orbital computed tomography. Total RNA was extracted using Trizol reagent, and RNA quality was assessed on an Agilent 2100 Bioanalyzer.

The sequence came from an adult man with Graves' disease, either hyperthyroidism or ophthalmopathy (not recorded which). This receptor chain uses TRBV7-8 and TRBJ2-7; there is no confident call for the D gene. The source material was peripheral blood or thyroid tissue (not recorded which). The CDR3 protein: CASSLGFTDEQYF. The DNA sequence is given as TGTGCCAGCAGCTTAGGGTTTACCGACGAGCAGTACTTC. This CDR3, with the reference TRBV7-8 and TRBJ2-7 proteins standing in past its ends, gives the full variable domain GAGVSQSPRYKVAKRGQDVALRCDPISGHVSLFWYQQALGQGPEFLTYFQNEAQLDKSGLPSDRFFAERPEGSVSTLKIQRTQQEDSAVYLCASSLGFTDEQYFGPGTRLTVT.